This T cell receptor beta chain was documented in a study of T cell repertoires in aging, cancer and after chemotherapy. Study-level information: Glioblastoma patients receiving temozolomide-based therapy gave paired samples before and after chemotherapy.

Peripheral blood genomic DNA, not sorted cells or RNA, was the template. V was shortened by 2 bases and J by 1 base, with 4 bases between the two germline ends. Germline CDR1 reads KGHDR; CDR2 reads SFDVKD. There are 13 residues in the CDR3. In regard to this clonotype: Its specificity is unknown.

Study results and limitations: In healthy donors, age-related TCR diversity loss mainly reflected lost richness. Age-matched healthy donors had significantly more diverse, less clonal blood TCR repertoires than untreated cancer patients.

A mixed TRB-A/B primer pool amplified rearranged TRB by multiplex touch-down PCR. TCRdb re-called the multiplex PCR reads with MiXCR, one entry per CDR3 protein. The data hold some 3,100 distinct CDR3 sequences, with about a fifth observed a single time. The sequence came from a human donor with a solid tumor. The chain uses TRBV24-1 and TRBJ1-1; no clear D gene. Sequencing was carried out using blood. The CDR3 loop is CATSDSANTEAFF. CDR3 DNA sequence: TGTGCCACCAGTGATTCGGCGAACACTGAAGCTTTCTTT.